This is a list of T cell receptor beta chains from one sample in a study of Ad26.COV2.S vaccination and SARS-CoV-2 variants. Only in-frame clones appear in the TCRdb table, and some are missing; sequencing was by immunoSEQ multiplex PCR. The sample includes 440,000 or so clones, about nine tenths of them seen just once. Sequencing was performed on peripheral blood, taken in a trial of Ad26.COV2.S vaccine versus placebo. These receptors originate from a person between 18 and 60 years old who received the Ad26.COV2.S COVID-19 vaccine or a placebo. The CDR3 runs from the conserved cysteine through the conserved F or W. The order of the fields is V gene, J gene, D gene, clone size, CDR3 protein, CDR3 DNA. The D gene is left open where the match is weak. Clone size, where shown, is once, few, many, or a class for clones that have expanded.

v_call: TRBV30; j_call: TRBJ1-1; d_call: .; clone_size: .; cdr3_aa: CAWSVQGPEAFF; cdr3_nt: TGTGCCTGGAGTGTACAGGGTCCTGAAGCTTTCTTT
v_call: TRBV6-5; j_call: TRBJ1-2; d_call: .; clone_size: once; cdr3_aa: CASSYYPAGNYGYTF; cdr3_nt: TGTGCCAGCAGTTACTACCCCGCGGGGAACTATGGCTACACCTTC
v_call: TRBV5-8; j_call: TRBJ2-5; d_call: .; clone_size: .; cdr3_aa: CASSSFPNRETQYF; cdr3_nt: TGTGCCAGCAGCTCCTTCCCCAATCGGGAGACCCAGTACTTC
v_call: TRBV10-3; j_call: TRBJ1-2; d_call: .; clone_size: .; cdr3_aa: CAISESLQVGYGYTF; cdr3_nt: TGTGCCATCAGTGAGTCTTTACAGGTCGGCTATGGCTACACCTTC
v_call: TRBV7-9; j_call: TRBJ1-2; d_call: TRBD1; clone_size: once; cdr3_aa: CASSSTGSYGYTF; cdr3_nt: TGTGCCAGCAGCTCGACAGGGAGCTATGGCTACACCTTC
v_call: TRBV7-2; j_call: TRBJ2-1; d_call: .; clone_size: once; cdr3_aa: CASSPDGAGDIYEQFF; cdr3_nt: TGTGCCAGCAGCCCCGACGGGGCCGGAGATATCTATGAGCAGTTCTTC
v_call: TRBV10-3; j_call: TRBJ2-5; d_call: TRBD1; clone_size: .; cdr3_aa: CAISRTGTQETQYF; cdr3_nt: TGTGCCATCAGTAGGACAGGGACACAAGAGACCCAGTACTTC
v_call: TRBV4-3; j_call: TRBJ2-3; d_call: TRBD1; clone_size: .; cdr3_aa: CASSFTRDRRDTQYF; cdr3_nt: TGCGCCAGCAGCTTCACCCGGGACAGACGAGATACGCAGTATTTT
v_call: TRBV7-2; j_call: TRBJ2-7; d_call: .; clone_size: .; cdr3_aa: CASSPTLQGPLPYEQYF; cdr3_nt: TGTGCCAGCAGCCCCACCCTTCAGGGGCCCCTTCCCTACGAGCAGTACTTC
v_call: TRBV5-6; j_call: TRBJ1-1; d_call: .; clone_size: .; cdr3_aa: CASSLAGSNTEAFF; cdr3_nt: TGTGCCAGCAGCTTGGCGGGATCGAACACTGAAGCTTTCTTT
v_call: TRBV10-3; j_call: TRBJ2-1; d_call: .; clone_size: .; cdr3_aa: CAISDPKRTLGNEQFF; cdr3_nt: TGTGCCATCAGTGATCCCAAAAGGACACTCGGGAATGAGCAGTTCTTC
v_call: TRBV4-1; j_call: TRBJ2-7; d_call: .; clone_size: .; cdr3_aa: CASSQDSEGPTYEQYF; cdr3_nt: TGCGCCAGCAGCCAAGATTCCGAGGGACCCACATACGAGCAGTACTTC
v_call: TRBV4-3; j_call: TRBJ1-4; d_call: .; clone_size: .; cdr3_aa: CASSQDLSGRNEKLFF; cdr3_nt: TGCGCCAGCAGCCAAGATCTTTCGGGAAGGAATGAAAAACTGTTTTTT
v_call: TRBV10-2; j_call: TRBJ2-2; d_call: .; clone_size: once; cdr3_aa: CASSDRGQRANTGELFF; cdr3_nt: TGCGCCAGCAGTGATCGGGGGCAGCGGGCGAACACCGGGGAGCTGTTTTTT
v_call: TRBV19; j_call: TRBJ1-3; d_call: TRBD1; clone_size: .; cdr3_aa: CASSRDSSESGNTIYF; cdr3_nt: TGTGCCAGTAGCAGGGACAGCTCGGAGTCTGGAAACACCATATATTTT
v_call: TRBV27; j_call: TRBJ2-7; d_call: .; clone_size: .; cdr3_aa: CASSSLTEDYEQYF; cdr3_nt: TGTGCCAGCAGTTCCCTGACGGAGGACTACGAGCAGTACTTC
v_call: TRBV5-5; j_call: TRBJ1-1; d_call: .; clone_size: few; cdr3_aa: CASSTGTVNTEAFF; cdr3_nt: TGTGCCAGCAGCACCGGGACGGTCAACACTGAAGCTTTCTTT
v_call: TRBV11-2; j_call: TRBJ2-3; d_call: .; clone_size: .; cdr3_aa: CASSPDWGTSTDTQYF; cdr3_nt: TGTGCCAGCAGCCCCGACTGGGGGACTAGCACAGATACGCAGTATTTT
v_call: TRBV19; j_call: TRBJ2-7; d_call: TRBD1; clone_size: .; cdr3_aa: CASSMGTGGTYEQYF; cdr3_nt: TGTGCCAGTAGTATGGGGACAGGGGGGACCTACGAGCAGTACTTC
v_call: TRBV27; j_call: TRBJ1-6; d_call: TRBD1; clone_size: .; cdr3_aa: CASRGTGARSPLHF; cdr3_nt: TGTGCCAGCAGGGGGACAGGGGCGCGTTCACCCCTCCACTTT
v_call: TRBV11-2; j_call: TRBJ2-7; d_call: .; clone_size: .; cdr3_aa: CASSLGRFEGYEQYF; cdr3_nt: TGTGCCAGCAGCTTAGGCCGTTTCGAGGGCTACGAGCAGTACTTC
v_call: TRBV2; j_call: TRBJ2-7; d_call: TRBD2; clone_size: .; cdr3_aa: CASSVRGGKSGYEQYF; cdr3_nt: TGTGCCAGCAGTGTTCGGGGGGGGAAAAGTGGGTACGAGCAGTACTTC
v_call: TRBV28; j_call: TRBJ1-4; d_call: TRBD1; clone_size: .; cdr3_aa: CASSSGGATNEKLFF; cdr3_nt: TGTGCCAGCAGTTCAGGGGGGGCAACTAATGAAAAACTGTTTTTT
v_call: TRBV2; j_call: TRBJ2-3; d_call: .; clone_size: .; cdr3_aa: CAMPLDLSTDTQYF; cdr3_nt: TGTGCCATGCCTTTGGATCTTAGCACAGATACGCAGTATTTT
v_call: TRBV3-1/TRBV3-2; j_call: TRBJ2-3; d_call: .; clone_size: .; cdr3_aa: CASSQGDGNTDTQYF; cdr3_nt: TGTGCCAGCAGCCAAGGGGACGGGAACACAGATACGCAGTATTTT
v_call: TRBV19; j_call: TRBJ2-7; d_call: TRBD1; clone_size: .; cdr3_aa: CASSLGQNYEQYF; cdr3_nt: TGTGCCAGTAGTCTGGGACAGAACTACGAGCAGTACTTC
v_call: TRBV5-4; j_call: TRBJ1-1; d_call: .; clone_size: .; cdr3_aa: CASSARDRSDTEAFF; cdr3_nt: TGTGCCAGCAGCGCTAGAGATAGGTCGGACACTGAAGCTTTCTTT
v_call: TRBV7-2; j_call: TRBJ2-1; d_call: .; clone_size: .; cdr3_aa: CASSRSTGGGNEQFF; cdr3_nt: TGTGCCAGCAGTCGAAGCACGGGGGGCGGGAATGAGCAGTTCTTC
v_call: TRBV10-1; j_call: TRBJ2-2; d_call: TRBD1; clone_size: few; cdr3_aa: CASGDRRNTGELFF; cdr3_nt: TGCGCCAGCGGGGACAGGAGGAACACCGGGGAGCTGTTTTTT
v_call: TRBV3-1/TRBV3-2; j_call: TRBJ1-1; d_call: TRBD1; clone_size: .; cdr3_aa: CASSPLTRGHRMNTEAFF; cdr3_nt: TGTGCCAGCAGCCCCCTGACCAGGGGGCATCGGATGAACACTGAAGCTTTCTTT
v_call: TRBV2; j_call: TRBJ1-5; d_call: TRBD1; clone_size: .; cdr3_aa: CASGEGTGGGQPQHF; cdr3_nt: TGTGCCAGCGGAGAGGGGACAGGGGGCGGACAGCCCCAGCATTTT
v_call: TRBV6-2/TRBV6-3; j_call: TRBJ1-1; d_call: TRBD1; clone_size: .; cdr3_aa: CASRPFGQEMNTEAFF; cdr3_nt: TGTGCCAGCAGACCTTTTGGACAGGAGATGAACACTGAAGCTTTCTTT
v_call: TRBV5-6; j_call: TRBJ1-2; d_call: .; clone_size: .; cdr3_aa: CASSLMSSGYGYTF; cdr3_nt: TGTGCCAGCAGCTTGATGAGCAGCGGTTATGGCTACACCTTC
v_call: TRBV4-1; j_call: TRBJ2-5; d_call: .; clone_size: .; cdr3_aa: CASSQQGQETQYF; cdr3_nt: TGCGCCAGCAGCCAACAGGGCCAAGAGACCCAGTACTTC
v_call: TRBV10-3; j_call: TRBJ1-5; d_call: .; clone_size: .; cdr3_aa: CAISEPPLQPQHF; cdr3_nt: TGTGCCATCAGTGAGCCACCTTTACAGCCCCAGCATTTT
v_call: TRBV7-8; j_call: TRBJ2-7; d_call: TRBD2; clone_size: .; cdr3_aa: CASSSRTGGRTYEQYF; cdr3_nt: TGTGCCAGCAGCTCCCGGACGGGGGGTCGGACCTACGAGCAGTACTTC